This TCR beta chain is drawn from a study of blood T cell repertoires in COVID-19. Across the study: Nucleic acid was either cDNA or gDNA, and it came from T cells, B-cell-depleted T cells, or PBMCs.

The method was immunoSEQ multiplex PCR; TCRdb's version includes in-frame clones alone and lacks a portion of them. The top ten hold 4.6% of the sample, which has 250,000 or so clones, about 88% seen once. V was trimmed by 6 bases and J by 5 bases, leaving 10 bases between them. CDR3 length equals 12 residues. Looked up from germline, CDR1 is MNHEY and CDR2 is SVGAGI. The chain uses TRBV6-5 and TRBJ1-2; D ambiguous. Sequenced material: peripheral blood. This TCR came from a woman aged 40 to 55 who had recovered from COVID-19. The CDR3 here is CASRSTSYGYTF. CDR3 coding DNA: TGTGCCAGCAGGTCTACCTCATATGGCTACACCTTC.